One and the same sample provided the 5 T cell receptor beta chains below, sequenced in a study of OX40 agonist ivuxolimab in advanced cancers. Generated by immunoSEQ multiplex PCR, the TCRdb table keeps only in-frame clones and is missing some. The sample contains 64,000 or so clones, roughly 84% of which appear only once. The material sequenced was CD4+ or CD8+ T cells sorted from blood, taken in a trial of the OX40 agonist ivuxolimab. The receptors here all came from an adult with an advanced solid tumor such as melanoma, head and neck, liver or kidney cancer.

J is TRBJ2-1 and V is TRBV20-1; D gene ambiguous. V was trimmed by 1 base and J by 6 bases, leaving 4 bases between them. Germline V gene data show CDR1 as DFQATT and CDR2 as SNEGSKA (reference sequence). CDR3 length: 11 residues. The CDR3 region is CSARVVNEQFF. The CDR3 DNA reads TGCAGTGCTAGAGTTGTCAATGAGCAGTTCTTC.

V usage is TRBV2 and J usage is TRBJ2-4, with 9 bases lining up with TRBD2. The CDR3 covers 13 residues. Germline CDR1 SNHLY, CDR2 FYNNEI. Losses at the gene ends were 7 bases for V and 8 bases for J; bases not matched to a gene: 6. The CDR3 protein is CASNGGRGYIQYF. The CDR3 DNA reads TGTGCCAGCAACGGCGGGAGGGGCTACATTCAGTACTTC. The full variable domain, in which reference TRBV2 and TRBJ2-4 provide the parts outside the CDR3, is EPEVTQTPSHQVTQMGQEVILRCVPISNHLYFYWYRQILGQKVEFLVSFYNNEISEKSEIFDDQFSVERPDGSNFTLKIRSTKLEDSAMYFCASNGGRGYIQYFGAGTRLSVL.

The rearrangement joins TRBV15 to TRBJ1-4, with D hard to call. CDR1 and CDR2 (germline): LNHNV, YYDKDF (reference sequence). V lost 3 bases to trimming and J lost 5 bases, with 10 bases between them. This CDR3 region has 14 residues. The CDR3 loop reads CATSRGGENEKLFF. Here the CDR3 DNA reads TGTGCCACCAGCAGGGGAGGAGAAAATGAAAAACTGTTTTTT.

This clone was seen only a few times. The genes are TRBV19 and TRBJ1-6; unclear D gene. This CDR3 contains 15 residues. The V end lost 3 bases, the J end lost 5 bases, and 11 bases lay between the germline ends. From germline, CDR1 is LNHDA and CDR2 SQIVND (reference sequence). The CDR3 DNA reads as TGTGCCAGTAGTATTGGTAGTCCAGATAATTCACCCCTCCACTTT. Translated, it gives CASSIGSPDNSPLHF. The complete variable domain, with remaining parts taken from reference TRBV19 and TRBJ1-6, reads DGGITQSPKYLFRKEGQNVTLSCEQNLNHDAMYWYRQDPGQGLRLIYYSQIVNDFQKGDIAEGYSVSREKKESFPLTVTSAQKNPTAFYLCASSIGSPDNSPLHFGNGTRLTVT.

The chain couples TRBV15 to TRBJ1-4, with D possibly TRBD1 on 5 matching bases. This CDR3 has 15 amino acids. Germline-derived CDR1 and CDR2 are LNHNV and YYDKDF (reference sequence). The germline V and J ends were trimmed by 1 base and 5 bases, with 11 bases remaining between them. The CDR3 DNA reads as TGTGCCACCAGCAGAGGCGGGGGGGAGAATGAAAAACTGTTTTTT. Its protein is CATSRGGGENEKLFF.